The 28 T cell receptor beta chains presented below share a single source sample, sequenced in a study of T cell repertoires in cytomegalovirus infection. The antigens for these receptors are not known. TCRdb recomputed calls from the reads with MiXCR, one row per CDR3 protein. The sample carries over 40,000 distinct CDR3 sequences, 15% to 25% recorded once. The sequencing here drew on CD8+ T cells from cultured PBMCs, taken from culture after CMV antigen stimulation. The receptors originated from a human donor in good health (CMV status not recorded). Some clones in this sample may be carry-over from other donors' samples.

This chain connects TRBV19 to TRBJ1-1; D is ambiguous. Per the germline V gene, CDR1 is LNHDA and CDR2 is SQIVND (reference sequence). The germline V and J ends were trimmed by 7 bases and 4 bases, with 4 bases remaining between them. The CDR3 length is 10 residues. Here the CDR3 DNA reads TGTGCCAGTATTTCCACTGAAGCTTTCTTT. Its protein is CASISTEAFF.

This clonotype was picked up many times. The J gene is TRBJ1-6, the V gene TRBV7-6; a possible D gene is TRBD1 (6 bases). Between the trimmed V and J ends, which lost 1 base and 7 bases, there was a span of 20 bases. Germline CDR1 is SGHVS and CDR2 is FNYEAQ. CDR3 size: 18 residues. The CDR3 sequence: CASSLGTVRTLGNSPLHF. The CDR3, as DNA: TGTGCCAGCAGCTTAGGGACAGTCAGGACTTTAGGGAATTCACCCCTCCACTTT.

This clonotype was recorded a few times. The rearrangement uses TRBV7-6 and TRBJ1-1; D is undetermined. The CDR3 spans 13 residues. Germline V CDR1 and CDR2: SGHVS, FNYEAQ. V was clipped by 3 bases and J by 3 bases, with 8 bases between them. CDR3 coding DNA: TGTGCCAGCAGCTTCTTGGCGTACACTGAAGCTTTCTTT. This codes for CASSFLAYTEAFF.

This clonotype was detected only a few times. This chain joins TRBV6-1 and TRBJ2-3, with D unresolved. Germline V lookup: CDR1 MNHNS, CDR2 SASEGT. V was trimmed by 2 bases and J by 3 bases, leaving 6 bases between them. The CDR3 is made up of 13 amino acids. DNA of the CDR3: TGTGCCAGCAGTGAATATGGGACAGATACGCAGTATTTT. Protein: CASSEYGTDTQYF.

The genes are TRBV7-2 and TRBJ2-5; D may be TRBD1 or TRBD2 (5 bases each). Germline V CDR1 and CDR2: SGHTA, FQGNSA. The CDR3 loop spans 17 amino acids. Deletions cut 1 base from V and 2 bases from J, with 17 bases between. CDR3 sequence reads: CASSLDYGGGRQETQYF. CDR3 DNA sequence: TGTGCCAGCAGCTTAGATTATGGGGGTGGGCGACAAGAGACCCAGTACTTC.

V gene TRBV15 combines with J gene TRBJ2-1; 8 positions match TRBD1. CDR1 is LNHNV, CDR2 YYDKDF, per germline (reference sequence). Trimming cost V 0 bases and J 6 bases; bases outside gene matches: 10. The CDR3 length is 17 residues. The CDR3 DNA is TGTGCCACCAGCAGAGATGGAGAGACAGGGGATGGCAATGAGCAGTTCTTC. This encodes CATSRDGETGDGNEQFF.

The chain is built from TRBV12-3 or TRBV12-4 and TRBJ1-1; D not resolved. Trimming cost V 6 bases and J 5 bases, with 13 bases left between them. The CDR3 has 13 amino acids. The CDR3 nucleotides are TGTGCCAGCAGCGCCGGCCCCGGGACTGAAGCTTTCTTT. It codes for CASSAGPGTEAFF.

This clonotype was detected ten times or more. The CDR3 here is CAISEGQGTDEQYF. The CDR3 bases are TGTGCCATCAGTGAAGGACAGGGGACAGACGAGCAGTACTTC. The chain combines TRBV10-3 with TRBJ2-7, with 9 bases matching TRBD1. Losses at the gene ends were 3 bases for V and 5 bases for J; bases not matched to a gene: 5. From germline, CDR1 is ENHRY and CDR2 SYGVKD. The CDR3 is made up of 14 amino acids.

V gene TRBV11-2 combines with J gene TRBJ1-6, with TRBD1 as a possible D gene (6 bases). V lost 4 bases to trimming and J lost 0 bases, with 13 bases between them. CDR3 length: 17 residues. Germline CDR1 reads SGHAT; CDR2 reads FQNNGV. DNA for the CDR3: TGTGCCAGCAGCTCCGGACAGCCGAGCTCCTATAATTCACCCCTCCACTTT. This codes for CASSSGQPSSYNSPLHF.

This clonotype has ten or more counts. CDR3 nucleotide sequence: TGTGCCAGCAGTTTAGCAGGGCCCTACGAGCAGTACTTC. Protein: CASSLAGPYEQYF. The rearrangement joins TRBV28 to TRBJ2-7, with D maybe TRBD1 (5 bases). Germline CDR1 and CDR2: MDHEN and SYDVKM. This CDR3 is 13 amino acids long. V was clipped by 2 bases and J by 2 bases, with 7 bases between them.

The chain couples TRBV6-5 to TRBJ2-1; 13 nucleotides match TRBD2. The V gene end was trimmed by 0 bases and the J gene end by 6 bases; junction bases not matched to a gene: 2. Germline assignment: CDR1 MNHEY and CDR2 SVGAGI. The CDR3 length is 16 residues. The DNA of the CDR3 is TGTGCCAGCAGTTACTCCCGGACTAGCGGGAGCAATGAGCAGTTCTTC. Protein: CASSYSRTSGSNEQFF.

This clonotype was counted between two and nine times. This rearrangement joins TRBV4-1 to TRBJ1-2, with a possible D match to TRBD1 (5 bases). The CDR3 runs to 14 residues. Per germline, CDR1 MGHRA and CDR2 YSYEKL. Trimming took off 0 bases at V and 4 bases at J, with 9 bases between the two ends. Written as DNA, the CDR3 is TGCGCCAGCAGCCAAGATACGACAGTCTATGGCTACACCTTC. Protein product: CASSQDTTVYGYTF.

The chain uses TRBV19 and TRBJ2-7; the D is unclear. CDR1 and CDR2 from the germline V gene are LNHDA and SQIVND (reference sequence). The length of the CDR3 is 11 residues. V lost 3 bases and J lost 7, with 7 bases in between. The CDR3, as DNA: TGTGCCAGTAGTATGAATGAAGAGCAGTACTTC. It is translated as CASSMNEEQYF.

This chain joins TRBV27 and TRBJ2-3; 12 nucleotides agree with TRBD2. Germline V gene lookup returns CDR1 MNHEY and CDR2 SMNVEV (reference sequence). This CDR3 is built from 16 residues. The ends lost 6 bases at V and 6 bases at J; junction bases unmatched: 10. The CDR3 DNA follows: TGTGCCAGCAGCCCCCCTTGGACTAGCGGGACCGATACGCAGTATTTT. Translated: CASSPPWTSGTDTQYF.

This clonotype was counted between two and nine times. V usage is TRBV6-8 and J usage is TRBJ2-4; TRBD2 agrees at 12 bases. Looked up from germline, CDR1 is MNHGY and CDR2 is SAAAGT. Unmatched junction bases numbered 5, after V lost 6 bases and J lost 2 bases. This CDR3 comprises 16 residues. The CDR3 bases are TGTGCCAGCAGACCTACTAGCGGGAGGCCCAAAAACATTCAGTACTTC. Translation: CASRPTSGRPKNIQYF.

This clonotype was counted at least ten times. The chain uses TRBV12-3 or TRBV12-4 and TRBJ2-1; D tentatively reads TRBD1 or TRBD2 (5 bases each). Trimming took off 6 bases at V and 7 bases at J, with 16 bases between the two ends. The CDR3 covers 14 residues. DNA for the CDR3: TGTGCCAGCAGCATCCACGAGGGGTTTAATGAGCAGTTCTTC. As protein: CASSIHEGFNEQFF.

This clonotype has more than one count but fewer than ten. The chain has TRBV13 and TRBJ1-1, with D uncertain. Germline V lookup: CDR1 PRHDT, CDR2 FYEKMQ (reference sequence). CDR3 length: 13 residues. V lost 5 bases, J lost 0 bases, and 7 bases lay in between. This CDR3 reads CASSRTVNTEAFF. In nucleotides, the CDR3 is TGTGCCAGCAGCCGGACGGTGAACACTGAAGCTTTCTTT.

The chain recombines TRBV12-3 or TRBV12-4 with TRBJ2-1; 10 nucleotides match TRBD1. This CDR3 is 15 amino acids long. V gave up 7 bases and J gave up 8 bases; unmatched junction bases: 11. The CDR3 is CASIPGTGVGHEQFF. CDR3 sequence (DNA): TGTGCCAGCATCCCCGGGACAGGGGTTGGGCATGAGCAGTTCTTC.

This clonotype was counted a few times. CDR3 amino acids: CASSIPTGGASGELFF. Here the CDR3 DNA reads TGTGCCAGTAGTATCCCGACAGGGGGCGCATCCGGGGAGCTGTTTTTT. The chain uses TRBV19 and TRBJ2-2; TRBD1 matches 10 bases. Germline CDR1 is LNHDA and CDR2 is SQIVND (reference sequence). The CDR3 spans 16 residues. J lost 6 bases, V lost 3 bases, and 7 bases had no gene match.

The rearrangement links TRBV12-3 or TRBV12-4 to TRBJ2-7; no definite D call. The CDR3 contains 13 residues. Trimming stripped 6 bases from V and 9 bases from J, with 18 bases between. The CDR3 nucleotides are TGTGCCAGCAGCCCGACCCCCGTTAGAGGGCAGTACTTC. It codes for CASSPTPVRGQYF.

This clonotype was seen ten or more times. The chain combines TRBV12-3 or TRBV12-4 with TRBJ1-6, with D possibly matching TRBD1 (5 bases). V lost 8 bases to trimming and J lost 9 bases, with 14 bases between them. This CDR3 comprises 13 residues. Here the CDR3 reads CASDTGLGSPLHF. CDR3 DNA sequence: TGTGCCAGCGACACAGGCTTGGGTTCACCCCTCCACTTT.

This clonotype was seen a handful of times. CDR3 nucleotides: TGTGCCAGCAGCTTATTGGACAGGGGGTCCACTGAAGCTTTCTTT. This encodes CASSLLDRGSTEAFF. The chain combines TRBV11-3 with TRBJ1-1; the match to TRBD1 covers 10 bases. The ends lost 2 bases at V and 4 bases at J; junction bases unmatched: 4. The CDR3 is 15 amino acids. Germline V gives CDR1 SGHNT, CDR2 YENEEA.

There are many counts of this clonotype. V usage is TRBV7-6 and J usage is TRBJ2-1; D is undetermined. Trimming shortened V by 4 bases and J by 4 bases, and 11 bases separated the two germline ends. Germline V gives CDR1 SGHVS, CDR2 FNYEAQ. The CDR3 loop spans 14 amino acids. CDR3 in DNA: TGTGCCAGCAGCTCTACGGTACAATACAATGAGCAGTTCTTC. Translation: CASSSTVQYNEQFF.

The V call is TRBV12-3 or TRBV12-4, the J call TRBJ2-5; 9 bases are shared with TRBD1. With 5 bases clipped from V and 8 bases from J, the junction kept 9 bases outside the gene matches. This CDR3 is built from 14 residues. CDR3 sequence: CASSHRGPYETQYF. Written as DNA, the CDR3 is TGTGCCAGCAGTCACAGGGGGCCGTACGAAACCCAGTACTTC.

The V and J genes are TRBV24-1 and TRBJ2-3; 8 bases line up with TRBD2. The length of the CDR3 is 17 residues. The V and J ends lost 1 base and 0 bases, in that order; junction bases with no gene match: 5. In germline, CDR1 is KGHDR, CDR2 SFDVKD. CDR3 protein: CATSDLGGGTSTDTQYF. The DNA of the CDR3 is TGTGCCACCAGTGATTTAGGCGGGGGGACTAGCACAGATACGCAGTATTTT.

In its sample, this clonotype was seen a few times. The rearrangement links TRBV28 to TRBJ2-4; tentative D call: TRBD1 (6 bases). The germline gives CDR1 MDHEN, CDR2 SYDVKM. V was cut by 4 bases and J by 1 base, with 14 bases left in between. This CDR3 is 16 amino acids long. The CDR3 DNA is TGTGCCAGCAGTTCCACAGGGATCTCGGCCAAAAACATTCAGTACTTC. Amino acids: CASSSTGISAKNIQYF.

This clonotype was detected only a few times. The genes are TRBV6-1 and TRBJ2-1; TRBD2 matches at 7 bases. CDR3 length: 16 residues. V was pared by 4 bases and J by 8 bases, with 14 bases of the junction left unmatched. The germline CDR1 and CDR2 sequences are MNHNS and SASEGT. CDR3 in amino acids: CASSVPRGGRTDEQFF. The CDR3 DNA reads TGTGCCAGCAGTGTCCCGAGGGGCGGGAGAACGGATGAGCAGTTCTTC.

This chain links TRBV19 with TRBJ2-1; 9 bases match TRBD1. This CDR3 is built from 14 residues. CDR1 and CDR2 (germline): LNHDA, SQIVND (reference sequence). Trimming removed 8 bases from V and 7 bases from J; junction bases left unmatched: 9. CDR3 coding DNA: TGTGCCAGTGGGGGACAGGGTTCTTGGAATGAGCAGTTCTTC. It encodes CASGGQGSWNEQFF.